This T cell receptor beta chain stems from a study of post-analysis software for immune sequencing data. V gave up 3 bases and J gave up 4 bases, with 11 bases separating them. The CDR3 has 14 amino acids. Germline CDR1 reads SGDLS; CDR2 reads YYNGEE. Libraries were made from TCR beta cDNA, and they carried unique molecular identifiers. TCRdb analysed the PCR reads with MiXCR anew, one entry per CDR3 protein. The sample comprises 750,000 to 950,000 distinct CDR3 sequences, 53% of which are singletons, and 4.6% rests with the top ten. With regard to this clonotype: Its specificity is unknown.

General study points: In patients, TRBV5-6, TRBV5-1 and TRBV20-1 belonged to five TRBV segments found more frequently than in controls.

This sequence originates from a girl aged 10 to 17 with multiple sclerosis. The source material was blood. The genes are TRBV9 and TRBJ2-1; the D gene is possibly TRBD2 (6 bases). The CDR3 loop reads CASSALGTYNEQFF. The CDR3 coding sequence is TGTGCCAGCAGCGCTTTGGGGACTTACAATGAGCAGTTCTTC.